These 14 T cell receptor beta chains were sequenced from one sample in a study of shared clonotypes between healthy human individuals. Assay used: immunoSEQ multiplex PCR; TCRdb lists only in-frame clones, some missing. The data contain around 1.1 million clones, around 82% of them singletons. Sample: memory CD4+ T cells from PBMCs. Subset defined: CD45RA-negative fraction. The receptors were gathered from a man aged 18 to 29 in good health. Some clones in this sample may be carry-over from other donors' samples.

This chain links TRBV4-2 with TRBJ2-1; 14 bases fit TRBD2. The ends lost 4 bases at V and 4 bases at J; junction bases unmatched: 15. Germline loops: CDR1 LGHNA, CDR2 YNFKEQ. The length of the CDR3 is 20 residues. CDR3 residues: CASSRRSGTSGSPLYNEQFF. The CDR3 DNA is TGTGCCAGCAGCCGCCGATCCGGGACTAGCGGGAGTCCACTATACAATGAGCAGTTCTTC.

This clone occurred a few times. The V gene is TRBV10-2, the J gene TRBJ1-2; a weak D match, TRBD1 (6 bases). Looked up from germline, CDR1 is WSHSY and CDR2 is SAAADI. The CDR3 is made up of 14 amino acids. Trimming cost V 6 bases and J 5 bases, with 16 bases left between them. The CDR3 reads CASRKGGGAYGYTF. The CDR3 nucleotides read TGCGCCAGCAGAAAGGGGGGGGGCGCGTATGGCTACACCTTC.

The V gene is TRBV6-6, the J gene TRBJ2-1; weak D call: TRBD1 (6 bases). The V gene's germline CDR1 is MNHNY and CDR2 SVGAGI (reference sequence). The CDR3 has 16 residues. The V and J ends lost 8 bases and 6 bases respectively, with 23 bases between them. The CDR3 bases are TGTGCCAGCGGGTCCCGGACAGCCGGTCTCTCCAATGAGCAGTTCTTC. Encoded protein: CASGSRTAGLSNEQFF.

This clone was counted a single time. The V call is TRBV30, the J call TRBJ1-2; TRBD1 might be the D (5 bases). CDR3 length: 13 amino acids. CDR1 and CDR2 (germline): GTSNPN, SVGIG (reference sequence). The V gene lost 2 bases and the J gene lost 6 bases, with 13 bases spanning the gap. This CDR3 reads CAWSRGADDGYTF. The CDR3 region has the DNA TGTGCCTGGAGTCGAGGGGCTGACGATGGCTACACCTTC.

The genes are TRBV29-1 and TRBJ2-1; tentative D call: TRBD1 (5 bases). The CDR3 runs 17 residues. Between the trimmed V and J ends, which lost 8 bases and 4 bases, there was a span of 27 bases. The germline V gene has CDR1 SQVTM and CDR2 ANQGSEA. CDR3 DNA sequence: TGCAGCTCCTCCTTCATCCCACCAGGGTACCAATACAATGAGCAGTTCTTC. It translates to CSSSFIPPGYQYNEQFF.

The V gene is TRBV7-9, the J gene TRBJ2-3; 8 positions agree with TRBD2. CDR1 is SEHNR and CDR2 is FQNEAQ in the germline V gene (reference sequence). V gave up 10 bases and J gave up 4 bases; unmatched junction bases: 7. This CDR3 spans 13 amino acids. The CDR3 DNA reads as TGTGCCACCCCGGGGGGGGCTTCAGATACGCAGTATTTT. The encoded protein is CATPGGASDTQYF. Complete variable domain (other parts from reference TRBV7-9 and TRBJ2-3): DTGVSQNPRHKITKRGQNVTFRCDPISEHNRLYWYRQTLGQGPEFLTYFQNEAQLEKSRLLSDRFSAERPKGSFSTLEIQRTEQGDSAMYLCATPGGASDTQYFGPGTRLTVL.

This chain uses TRBV28 with TRBJ2-3; 9 bases agree with TRBD2. Trimming at V came to 1 base and at J to 4 bases, leaving 12 bases not matched to a gene. The germline CDR1 and CDR2 sequences are MDHEN and SYDVKM. This CDR3 has 18 residues. The DNA of the CDR3 is TGTGCCAGCAGTTTATTTTCGCGAATAGCGGGAGTTTCAGATACGCAGTATTTT. It is translated as CASSLFSRIAGVSDTQYF.

V usage is TRBV7-9 and J usage is TRBJ2-7; 9 bases align to TRBD1. The trim removed 6 bases at V and 5 bases at J, leaving 8 bases unmatched. Per the germline V gene, CDR1 is SEHNR and CDR2 is FQNEAQ (reference sequence). The CDR3 spans 14 residues. The CDR3 coding sequence is TGTGCCAGCAGTTTCCGGGACAGGGAGGACGAGCAGTACTTC. Its translation is CASSFRDREDEQYF.

As to this clone: This may be a read error, as it is one base from a much larger clone. This CDR3 is also generated by other DNA sequences in the sample. The genes are TRBV30 and TRBJ2-5; 9 bases agree with TRBD1. In germline, CDR1 is GTSNPN, CDR2 SVGIG (reference sequence). The CDR3 is made up of 13 amino acids. V gave up 5 bases and J gave up 1 base; unmatched junction bases: 2. The CDR3 reads CAWGTGTQETQYF. CDR3 coding DNA: TGTGCCTGGGGGACAGGGACCCAAGAGACCCAGTACTTC.

This chain links TRBV5-6 with TRBJ1-1; no firm D call. CDR3 size: 12 residues. Germline V gene data show CDR1 as SGHDT and CDR2 as YYEEEE. Trimming pared 7 bases from V and 6 bases from J, leaving 13 bases between. CDR3: CASGGSSAEAFF. The DNA of the CDR3 is TGTGCCAGCGGCGGCAGTTCCGCTGAAGCTTTCTTT.

The chain couples TRBV9 to TRBJ1-2; 10 nucleotides align to TRBD1. Germline assignment: CDR1 SGDLS and CDR2 YYNGEE. The CDR3 covers 15 residues. V shed 3 bases and J 3 bases; nucleotides not matched to a gene: 5. CDR3: CASSDRDRGDYGYTF. The CDR3 bases are TGTGCCAGCAGCGACCGGGACAGGGGAGACTATGGCTACACCTTC.

The chain combines TRBV18 with TRBJ1-2, with 7 bases fitting TRBD1. The CDR3 is made up of 13 amino acids. CDR1 and CDR2 (germline): KGHSH, LQKENI. J was trimmed by 7 bases and V by 1 base; bases with no gene match: 3. The CDR3 region has the DNA TGTGCCAGCTCACCACAGGGGGCGAGTGGCTACACCTTC. It is translated as CASSPQGASGYTF.

The V call is TRBV5-1, the J call TRBJ2-1; perhaps TRBD1 as D (6 bases). The CDR3 totals 17 residues. Trimming left V 4 bases short and J 2 bases short, with 19 bases between. Germline V CDR1 and CDR2: SGHRS, YFSETQ. Written as DNA, the CDR3 is TGCGCCAGCAGCGGGGGCGGCGGGCAGCTTACCTACAATGAGCAGTTCTTC. Encoded protein: CASSGGGGQLTYNEQFF.

J is TRBJ1-2 and V is TRBV19; D gene ambiguous. Germline V lookup: CDR1 LNHDA, CDR2 SQIVND (reference sequence). The length of the CDR3 is 15 residues. Trimming took off 1 base at V and 3 bases at J, with 12 bases between the two ends. In nucleotides, the CDR3 is TGTGCCAGTAGTATAGTTTTTCGGGCGGACTATGGCTACACCTTC. This sequence encodes CASSIVFRADYGYTF.